This note documents a single T cell receptor beta chain sequence. The CDR3 length is 13 residues. Trimming stripped 4 bases from V and 6 bases from J, with 9 bases between. Germline values: CDR1 WNHNN, CDR2 SYGVQD (reference sequence). The sample originates from a study of technical replicates of blood from four donors. Clones were sequenced by immunoSEQ multiplex PCR, and TCRdb holds only the in-frame ones, with some missing. The sample yields roughly 82,000 clones, about nine tenths seen once. The sequence derives from a human donor in good health. Source material: T cells isolated from PBMCs. The J gene is TRBJ2-2, the V gene TRBV10-1; D perhaps matches TRBD1 (6 bases). The CDR3 sequence is CASSVTGAGELFF. DNA for the CDR3: TGCGCCAGCAGTGTGACAGGAGCCGGGGAGCTGTTTTTT.